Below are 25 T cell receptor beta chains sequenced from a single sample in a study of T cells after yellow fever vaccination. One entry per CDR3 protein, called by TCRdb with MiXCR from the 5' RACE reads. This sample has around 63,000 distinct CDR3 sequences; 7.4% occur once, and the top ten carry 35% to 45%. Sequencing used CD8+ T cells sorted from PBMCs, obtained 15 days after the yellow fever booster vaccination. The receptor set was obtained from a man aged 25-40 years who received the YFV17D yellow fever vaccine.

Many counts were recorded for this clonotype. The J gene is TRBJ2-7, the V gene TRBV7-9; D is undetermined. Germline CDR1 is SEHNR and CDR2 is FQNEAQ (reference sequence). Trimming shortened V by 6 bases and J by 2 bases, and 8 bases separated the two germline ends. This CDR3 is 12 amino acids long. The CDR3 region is CASSSDTYEQYF. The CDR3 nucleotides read TGTGCCAGCAGTTCAGATACCTACGAGCAGTACTTC.

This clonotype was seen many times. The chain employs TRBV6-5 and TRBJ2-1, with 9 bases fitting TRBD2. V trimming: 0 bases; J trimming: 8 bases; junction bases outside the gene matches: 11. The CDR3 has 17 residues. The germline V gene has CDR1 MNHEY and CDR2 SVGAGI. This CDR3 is CASSYSSWLAGFDEQFF. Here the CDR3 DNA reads TGTGCCAGCAGTTACTCGAGTTGGCTAGCGGGATTCGATGAGCAGTTCTTC.

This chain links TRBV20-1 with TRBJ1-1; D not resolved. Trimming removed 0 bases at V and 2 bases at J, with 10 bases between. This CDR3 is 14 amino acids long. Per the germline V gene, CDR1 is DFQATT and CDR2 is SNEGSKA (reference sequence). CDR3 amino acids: CSARDWYTNTEAFF. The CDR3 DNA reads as TGCAGTGCTAGAGATTGGTACACCAACACTGAAGCTTTCTTT.

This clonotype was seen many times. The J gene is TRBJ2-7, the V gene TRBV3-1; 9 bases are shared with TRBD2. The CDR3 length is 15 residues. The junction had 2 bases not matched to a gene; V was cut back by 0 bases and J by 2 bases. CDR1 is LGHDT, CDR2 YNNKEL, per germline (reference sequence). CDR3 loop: CASSQELAGAYEQYF. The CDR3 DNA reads TGTGCCAGCAGCCAAGAGTTAGCGGGAGCCTACGAGCAGTACTTC.

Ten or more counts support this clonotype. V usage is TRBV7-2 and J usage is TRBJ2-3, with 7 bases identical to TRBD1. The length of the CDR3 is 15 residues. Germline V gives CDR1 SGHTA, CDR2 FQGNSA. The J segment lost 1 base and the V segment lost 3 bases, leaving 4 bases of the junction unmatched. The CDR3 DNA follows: TGTGCCAGCAGCTTGGCCGGGACAGGCACAGATACGCAGTATTTT. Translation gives CASSLAGTGTDTQYF.

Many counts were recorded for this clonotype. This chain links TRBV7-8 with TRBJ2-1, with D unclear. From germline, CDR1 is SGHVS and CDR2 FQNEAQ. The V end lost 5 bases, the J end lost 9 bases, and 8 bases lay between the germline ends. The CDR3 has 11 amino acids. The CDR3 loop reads CASSPRIEQFF. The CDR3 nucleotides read TGTGCCAGCAGCCCGCGTATTGAGCAGTTCTTC.

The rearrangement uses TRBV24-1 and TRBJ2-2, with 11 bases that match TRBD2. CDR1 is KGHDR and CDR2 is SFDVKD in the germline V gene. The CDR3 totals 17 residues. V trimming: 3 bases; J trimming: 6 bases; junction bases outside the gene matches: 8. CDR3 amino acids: CATSDSSGRAEAGELFF. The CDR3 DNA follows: TGTGCCACCAGTGATAGTAGCGGGAGGGCCGAAGCCGGGGAGCTGTTTTTT.

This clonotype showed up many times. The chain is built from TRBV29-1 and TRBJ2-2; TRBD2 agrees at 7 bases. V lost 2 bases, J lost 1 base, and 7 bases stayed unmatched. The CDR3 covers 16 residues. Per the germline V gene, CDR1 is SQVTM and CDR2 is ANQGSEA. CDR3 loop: CSVELSGGVNTGELFF. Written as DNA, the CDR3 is TGCAGCGTTGAACTTTCTGGGGGGGTGAACACCGGGGAGCTGTTTTTT.

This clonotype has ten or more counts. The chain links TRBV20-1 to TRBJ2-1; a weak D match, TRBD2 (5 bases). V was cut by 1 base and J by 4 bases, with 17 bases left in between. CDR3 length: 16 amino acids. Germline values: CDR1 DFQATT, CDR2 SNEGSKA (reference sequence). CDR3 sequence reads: CSARVEGAAFYNEQFF. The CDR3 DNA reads TGCAGTGCTAGAGTTGAGGGAGCCGCGTTTTACAATGAGCAGTTCTTC.

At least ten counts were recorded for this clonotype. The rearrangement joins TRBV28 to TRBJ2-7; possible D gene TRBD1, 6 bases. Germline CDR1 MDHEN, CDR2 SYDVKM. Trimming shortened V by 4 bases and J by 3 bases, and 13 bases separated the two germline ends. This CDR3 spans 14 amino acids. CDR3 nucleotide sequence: TGTGCCAGCAGTTCCGGGACACCTCTCTACGAGCAGTACTTC. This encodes CASSSGTPLYEQYF.

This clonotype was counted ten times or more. Here the CDR3 reads CASSQEDTGELFF. CDR3 coding DNA: TGCGCCAGCAGCCAAGAGGATACCGGGGAGCTGTTTTTT. The chain combines TRBV4-3 with TRBJ2-2; D is undetermined. V shed 0 bases and J shed 5 bases, with 4 bases lying between them. CDR3 length: 13 amino acids. Germline V gene lookup returns CDR1 LGHNA and CDR2 YSLEER.

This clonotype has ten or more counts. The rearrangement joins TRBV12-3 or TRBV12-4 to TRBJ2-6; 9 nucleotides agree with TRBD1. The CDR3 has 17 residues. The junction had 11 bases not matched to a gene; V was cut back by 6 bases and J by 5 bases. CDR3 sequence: CASSLRTGDKRANVLTF. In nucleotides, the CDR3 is TGTGCCAGCAGCCTTCGGACAGGGGACAAAAGGGCCAACGTCCTGACTTTC.

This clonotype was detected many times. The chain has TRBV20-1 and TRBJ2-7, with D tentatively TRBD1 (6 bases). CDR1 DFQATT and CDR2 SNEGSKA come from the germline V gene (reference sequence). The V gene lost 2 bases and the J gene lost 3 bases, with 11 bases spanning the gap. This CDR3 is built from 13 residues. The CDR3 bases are TGCAGTGCTAGATCGGGACATGACTACGAGCAGTACTTC. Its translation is CSARSGHDYEQYF.

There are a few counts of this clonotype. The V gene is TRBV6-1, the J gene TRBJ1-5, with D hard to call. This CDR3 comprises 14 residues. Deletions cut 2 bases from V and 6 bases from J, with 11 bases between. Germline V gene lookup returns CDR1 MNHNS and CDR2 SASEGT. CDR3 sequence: CASSEIEEAQPQHF. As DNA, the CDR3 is TGTGCCAGCAGTGAAATAGAGGAGGCTCAGCCCCAGCATTTT.

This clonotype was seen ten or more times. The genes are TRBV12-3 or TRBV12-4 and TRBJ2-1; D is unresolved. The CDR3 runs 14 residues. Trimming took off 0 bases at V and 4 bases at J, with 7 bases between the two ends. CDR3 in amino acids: CASSLAAEYNEQFF. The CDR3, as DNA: TGTGCCAGCAGTTTAGCGGCGGAATACAATGAGCAGTTCTTC.

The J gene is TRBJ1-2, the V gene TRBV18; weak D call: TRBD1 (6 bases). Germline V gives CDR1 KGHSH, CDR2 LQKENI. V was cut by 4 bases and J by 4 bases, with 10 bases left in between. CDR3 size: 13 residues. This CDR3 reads CASSHSDSYGYTF. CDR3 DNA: TGTGCCAGCTCACACTCGGACAGCTATGGCTACACCTTC.

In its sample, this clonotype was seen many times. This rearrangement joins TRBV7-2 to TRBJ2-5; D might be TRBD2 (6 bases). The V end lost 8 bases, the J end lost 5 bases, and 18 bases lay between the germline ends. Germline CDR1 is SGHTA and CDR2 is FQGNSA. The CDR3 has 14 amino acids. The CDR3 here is CASDRDGSGETQYF. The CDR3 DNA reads TGTGCCAGCGACCGGGATGGGAGCGGGGAGACCCAGTACTTC.

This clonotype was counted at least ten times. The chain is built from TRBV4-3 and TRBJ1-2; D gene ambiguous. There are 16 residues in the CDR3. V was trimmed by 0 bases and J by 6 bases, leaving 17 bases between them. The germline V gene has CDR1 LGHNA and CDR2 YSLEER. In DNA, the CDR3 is TGCGCCAGCAGCCAAGACTTCTGGACGCCGGGAAATGGCTACACCTTC. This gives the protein CASSQDFWTPGNGYTF.

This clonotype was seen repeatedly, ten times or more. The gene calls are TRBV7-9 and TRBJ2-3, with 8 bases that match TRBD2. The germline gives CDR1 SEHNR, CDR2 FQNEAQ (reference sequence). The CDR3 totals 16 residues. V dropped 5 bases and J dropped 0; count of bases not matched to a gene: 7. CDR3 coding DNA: TGTGCCAGCAGCGAAACTAGCGGAGCTAGCACAGATACGCAGTATTTT. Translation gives CASSETSGASTDTQYF.

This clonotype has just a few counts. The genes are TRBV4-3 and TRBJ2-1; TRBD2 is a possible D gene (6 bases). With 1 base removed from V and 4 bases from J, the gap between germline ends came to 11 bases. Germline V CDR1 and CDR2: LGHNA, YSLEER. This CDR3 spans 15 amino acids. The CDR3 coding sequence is TGCGCCAGCAGCCAAGTAGCGGACCCTTACAATGAGCAGTTCTTC. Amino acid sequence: CASSQVADPYNEQFF.

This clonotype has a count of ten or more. The DNA for the CDR3 is TGTGCCAGCAGTTCCATCTTAATCTCGAACGGCGGGACAGATACGCAGTATTTT. This encodes CASSSILISNGGTDTQYF. V gene TRBV28 combines with J gene TRBJ2-3, with D possibly TRBD2 on 5 matching bases. This CDR3 is built from 18 residues. V lost 4 bases, J lost 3 bases, and 23 bases lay in between. CDR1 MDHEN and CDR2 SYDVKM come from the germline V gene.

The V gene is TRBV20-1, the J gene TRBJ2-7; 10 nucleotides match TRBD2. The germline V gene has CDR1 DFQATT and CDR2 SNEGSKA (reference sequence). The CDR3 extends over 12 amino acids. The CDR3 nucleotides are TGCAGCAGCGGGAGGGGCTCCTACGAGCAGTACTTC. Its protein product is CSSGRGSYEQYF.

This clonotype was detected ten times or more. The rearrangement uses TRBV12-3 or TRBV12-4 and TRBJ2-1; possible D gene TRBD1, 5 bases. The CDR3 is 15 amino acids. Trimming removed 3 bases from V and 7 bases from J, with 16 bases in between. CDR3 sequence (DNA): TGTGCCAGCAGTTTCAGGCAGGGAATGATAAATGAGCAGTTCTTC. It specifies CASSFRQGMINEQFF.

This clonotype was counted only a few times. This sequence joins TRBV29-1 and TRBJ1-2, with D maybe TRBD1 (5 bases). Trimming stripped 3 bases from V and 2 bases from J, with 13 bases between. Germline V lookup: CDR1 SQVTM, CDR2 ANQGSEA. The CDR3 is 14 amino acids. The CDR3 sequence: CSVDPRGDNYGYTF. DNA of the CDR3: TGCAGCGTTGACCCCCGAGGGGACAACTATGGCTACACCTTC.

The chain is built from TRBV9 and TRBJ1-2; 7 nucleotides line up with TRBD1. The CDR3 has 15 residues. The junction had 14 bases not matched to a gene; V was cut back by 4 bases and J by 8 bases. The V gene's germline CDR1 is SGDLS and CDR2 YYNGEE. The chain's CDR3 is CASSREGQLPGGYTF. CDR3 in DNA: TGTGCCAGCAGCCGAGAGGGACAGCTTCCTGGGGGCTACACCTTC.